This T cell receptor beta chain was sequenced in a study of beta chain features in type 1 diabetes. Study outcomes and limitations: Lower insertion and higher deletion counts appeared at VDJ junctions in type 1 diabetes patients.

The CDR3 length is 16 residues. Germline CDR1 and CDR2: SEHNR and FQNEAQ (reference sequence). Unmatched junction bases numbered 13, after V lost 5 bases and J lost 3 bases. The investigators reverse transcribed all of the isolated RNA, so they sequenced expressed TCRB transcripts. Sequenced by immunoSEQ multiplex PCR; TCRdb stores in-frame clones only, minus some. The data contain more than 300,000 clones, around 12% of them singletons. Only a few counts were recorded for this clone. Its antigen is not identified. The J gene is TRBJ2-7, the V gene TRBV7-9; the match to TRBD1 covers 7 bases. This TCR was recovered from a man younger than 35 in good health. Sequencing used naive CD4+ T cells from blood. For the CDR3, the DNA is TGTGCCAGCAGCAATAGTCTGATTGACAGGGTCTACGAGCAGTACTTC. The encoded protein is CASSNSLIDRVYEQYF.